This TCR beta chain emerged from a study of metastatic and nonmetastatic thyroid tumors. Every patient was untreated before thyroid surgery. TCRdb re-analyzed the PCR reads using MiXCR. The data hold some 30,000 clones, with 30% observed a single time. J lost 8 bases, V lost 7 bases, and 19 bases had no gene match. Germline V lookup: CDR1 SGHAT, CDR2 FQNNGV. There are 16 residues in the CDR3. The J gene is TRBJ1-2, the V gene TRBV11-2; 7 nucleotides align to TRBD1. This clonotype originated in a female donor with papillary thyroid cancer or a benign thyroid nodule (not recorded which). Some clones in this sample may be carry-over from other donors' samples. Source material: blood. The CDR3 DNA is TGTGCCAGCACCACCTTCGGCCAGGGGGTATCGGACGGCTACACCTTC. Protein product: CASTTFGQGVSDGYTF.